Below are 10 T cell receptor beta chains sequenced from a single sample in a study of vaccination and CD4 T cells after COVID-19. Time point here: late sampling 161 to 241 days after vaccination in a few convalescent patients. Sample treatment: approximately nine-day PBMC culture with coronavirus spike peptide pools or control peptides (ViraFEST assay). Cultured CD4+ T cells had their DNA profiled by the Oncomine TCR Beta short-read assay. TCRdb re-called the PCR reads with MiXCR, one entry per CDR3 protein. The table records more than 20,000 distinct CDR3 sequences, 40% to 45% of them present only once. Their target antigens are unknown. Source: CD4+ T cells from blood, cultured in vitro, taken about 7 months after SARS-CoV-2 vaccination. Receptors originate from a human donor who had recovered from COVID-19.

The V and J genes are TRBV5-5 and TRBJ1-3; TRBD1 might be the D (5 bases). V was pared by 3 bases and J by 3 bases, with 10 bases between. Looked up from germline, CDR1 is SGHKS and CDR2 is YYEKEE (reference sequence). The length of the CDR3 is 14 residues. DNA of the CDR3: TGTGCCAGCAGCTCGGACAAGCGTGGAAACACCATATATTTT. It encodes CASSSDKRGNTIYF.

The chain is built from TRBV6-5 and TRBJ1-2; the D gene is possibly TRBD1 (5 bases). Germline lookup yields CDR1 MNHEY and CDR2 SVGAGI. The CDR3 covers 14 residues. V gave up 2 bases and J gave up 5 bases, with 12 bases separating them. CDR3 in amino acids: CASSYAGTEYGYTF. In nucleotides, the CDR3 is TGTGCCAGCAGTTACGCCGGGACCGAGTATGGCTACACCTTC.

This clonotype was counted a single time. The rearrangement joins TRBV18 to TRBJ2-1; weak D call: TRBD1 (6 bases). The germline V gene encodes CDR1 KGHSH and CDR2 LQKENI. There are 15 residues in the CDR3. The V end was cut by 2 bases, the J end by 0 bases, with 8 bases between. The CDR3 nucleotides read TGTGCCAGCTCACCAGGGACATACTCCTACAATGAGCAGTTCTTC. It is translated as CASSPGTYSYNEQFF.

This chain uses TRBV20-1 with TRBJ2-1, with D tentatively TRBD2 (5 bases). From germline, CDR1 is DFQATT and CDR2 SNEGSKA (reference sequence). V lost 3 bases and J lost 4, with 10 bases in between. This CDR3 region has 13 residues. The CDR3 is CSASDYRYNEQFF. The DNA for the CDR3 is TGCAGTGCTAGTGACTATCGATACAATGAGCAGTTCTTC.

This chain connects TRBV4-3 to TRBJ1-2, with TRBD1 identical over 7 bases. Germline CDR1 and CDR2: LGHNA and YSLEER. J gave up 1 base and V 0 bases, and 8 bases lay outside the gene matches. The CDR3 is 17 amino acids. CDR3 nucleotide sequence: TGCGCCAGCAGCCAAGAGGGACAGACAACCTTTAACTATGGCTACACCTTC. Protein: CASSQEGQTTFNYGYTF.

CDR3 DNA sequence: TGTGCCAGCCCTCCTTCGGGTCAGGAAACCTACGAGCAGTACTTC. Its protein is CASPPSGQETYEQYF. This rearrangement joins TRBV28 to TRBJ2-7; D gene uncertain. Germline loops: CDR1 MDHEN, CDR2 SYDVKM. Trimming took 8 bases from V and 2 from J, leaving 19 bases between them. The CDR3 spans 15 residues. The complete variable domain, with remaining parts taken from reference TRBV28 and TRBJ2-7, reads DVKVTQSSRYLVKRTGEKVFLECVQDMDHENMFWYRQDPGLGLRLIYFSYDVKMKEKGDIPEGYSVSREKKERFSLILESASTNQTSMYLCASPPSGQETYEQYFGPGTRLTVT.

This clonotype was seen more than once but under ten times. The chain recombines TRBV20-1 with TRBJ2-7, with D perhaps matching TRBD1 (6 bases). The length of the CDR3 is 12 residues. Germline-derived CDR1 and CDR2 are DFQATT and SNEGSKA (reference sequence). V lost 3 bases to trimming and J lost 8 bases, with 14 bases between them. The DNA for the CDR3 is TGCAGTGCTAGTTCCAGGGGTTACCAGCAGTACTTC. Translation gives CSASSRGYQQYF.

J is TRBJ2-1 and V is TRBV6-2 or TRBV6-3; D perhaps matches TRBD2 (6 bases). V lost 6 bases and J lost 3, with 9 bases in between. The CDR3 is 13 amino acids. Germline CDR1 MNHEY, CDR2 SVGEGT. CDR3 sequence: CASSKTSYNEQFF. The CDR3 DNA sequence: TGTGCCAGCAGCAAGACTAGCTACAATGAGCAGTTCTTC.

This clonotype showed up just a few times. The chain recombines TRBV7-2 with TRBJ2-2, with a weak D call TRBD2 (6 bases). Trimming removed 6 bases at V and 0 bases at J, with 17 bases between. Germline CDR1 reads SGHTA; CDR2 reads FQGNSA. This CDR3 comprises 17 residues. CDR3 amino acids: CASRHGRRGANTGELFF. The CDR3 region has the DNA TGTGCCAGCAGGCACGGTAGGCGGGGCGCGAACACCGGGGAGCTGTTTTTT.

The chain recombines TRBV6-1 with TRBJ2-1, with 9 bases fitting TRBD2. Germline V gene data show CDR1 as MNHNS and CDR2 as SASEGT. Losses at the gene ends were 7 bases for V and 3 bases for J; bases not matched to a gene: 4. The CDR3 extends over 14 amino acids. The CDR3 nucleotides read TGTGCCAGCACGGCTAGCGGGATCTACAATGAGCAGTTCTTC. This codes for CASTASGIYNEQFF.